Following are 32 T cell receptor beta chains from one sample sequenced in a study of blood T cell repertoires in COVID-19. Sequencing was performed with immunoSEQ multiplex PCR; in TCRdb, only in-frame clones are kept and a portion is missing. The profile shows a few hundred thousand clones, about 82% of them singletons. The sample comprised peripheral blood. Receptors were obtained from a human donor in a cohort sampled during active COVID-19.

This rearrangement joins TRBV7-9 to TRBJ2-3; 7 bases are shared with TRBD1. V lost 5 bases, J lost 2 bases, and 13 bases stayed unmatched. The germline gives CDR1 SEHNR, CDR2 FQNEAQ (reference sequence). The CDR3 contains 17 residues. CDR3: CASSPRGTAFHTDTQYF. For the CDR3, the DNA is TGTGCCAGCAGCCCGCGTGGGACAGCATTTCACACAGATACGCAGTATTTT.

This clone showed up many times. CDR3 amino acids: CASSGPGISYEQYF. In DNA, the CDR3 is TGTGCCAGCAGCGGGCCGGGGATCTCCTACGAGCAGTACTTC. The chain combines TRBV11-2 with TRBJ2-7, with D maybe TRBD2 (5 bases). The V and J ends lost 5 bases and 0 bases respectively, with 11 bases between them. CDR1 SGHAT and CDR2 FQNNGV come from the germline V gene. This CDR3 contains 14 residues.

The rearrangement uses TRBV24-1 and TRBJ2-3; D gene uncertain. Trimming took off 1 base at V and 2 bases at J, with 9 bases between the two ends. The CDR3 totals 15 residues. Germline CDR1 reads KGHDR; CDR2 reads SFDVKD. In DNA, the CDR3 is TGTGCCACCAGTGATTTTGGGCAGATCACAGATACGCAGTATTTT. It yields the protein CATSDFGQITDTQYF.

The rearrangement links TRBV6-5 to TRBJ2-2; D is undetermined. Trimming took 6 bases from V and 6 from J, leaving 11 bases between them. Germline V gene lookup returns CDR1 MNHEY and CDR2 SVGAGI. The CDR3 spans 13 residues. The DNA for the CDR3 is TGTGCCAGCAGGCCCCCCGGGTCCGGGGAGCTGTTTTTT. Translated, it gives CASRPPGSGELFF.

This clone was seen a single time. The chain's CDR3 is CASSSGQGSTGYTF. The CDR3 bases are TGTGCCAGCAGTTCTGGACAGGGATCAACTGGCTACACCTTC. This chain joins TRBV6-5 and TRBJ1-2; 8 bases map to TRBD1. The length of the CDR3 is 14 residues. With 4 bases clipped from V and 7 bases from J, the junction kept 8 bases outside the gene matches. The germline gives CDR1 MNHEY, CDR2 SVGAGI.

This sequence joins TRBV14 and TRBJ1-1; possibly TRBD1 for D (5 bases). V lost 6 bases and J 1 base, leaving 9 bases between the germline ends. The CDR3 is 13 amino acids. Looked up from germline, CDR1 is SGHDN and CDR2 is FVKESK. CDR3 nucleotides: TGTGCCAGCAGTCTACAGGAGAACACTGAAGCTTTCTTT. It specifies CASSLQENTEAFF. The variable domain in full, with the rest retrieved from reference TRBV14 and TRBJ1-1, is EAGVTQFPSHSVIEKGQTVTLRCDPISGHDNLYWYRRVMGKEIKFLLHFVKESKQDESGMPNNRFLAERTGGTYSTLKVQPAELEDSGVYFCASSLQENTEAFFGQGTRLTVV.

The chain has TRBV19 and TRBJ2-1, with a possible D match to TRBD1 (5 bases). The CDR3 has 15 residues. CDR1 is LNHDA and CDR2 is SQIVND in the germline V gene (reference sequence). Trimming took off 4 bases at V and 8 bases at J, with 18 bases between the two ends. The CDR3: CASSTLTDVVHEQFF. The CDR3, as DNA: TGTGCCAGTAGTACCCTGACAGACGTAGTCCATGAGCAGTTCTTC.

This chain uses TRBV5-4 with TRBJ1-6; D is perhaps TRBD1 (5 bases). The germline V gene encodes CDR1 SGHNT and CDR2 YYREEE (reference sequence). V was trimmed by 0 bases and J by 10 bases, leaving 17 bases between them. The length of the CDR3 is 16 residues. CDR3 in amino acids: CASSLDGRTGDSPLHF. CDR3 bases: TGTGCCAGCAGCTTGGACGGTCGGACGGGGGACTCACCCCTCCACTTT.

The CDR3 here is CASSQRLDTQYF. The CDR3 DNA reads as TGTGCCAGCAGCCAGAGGTTAGATACGCAGTATTTT. The chain carries TRBV11-2 and TRBJ2-3, with no clear D. The CDR3 has 12 residues. The V gene lost 5 bases and the J gene lost 5 bases, with 8 bases spanning the gap. Germline values: CDR1 SGHAT, CDR2 FQNNGV. The complete variable domain, with remaining parts taken from reference TRBV11-2 and TRBJ2-3, reads EAGVAQSPRYKIIEKRQSVAFWCNPISGHATLYWYQQILGQGPKLLIQFQNNGVVDDSQLPKDRFSAERLKGVDSTLKIQPAKLEDSAVYLCASSQRLDTQYFGPGTRLTVL.

This clone was recorded a few times. The chain couples TRBV10-3 to TRBJ1-3; D unclear. The length of the CDR3 is 13 residues. Trimming took 9 bases from V and 0 from J, leaving 9 bases between them. Germline V gives CDR1 ENHRY, CDR2 SYGVKD. The CDR3 region has the DNA TGTGCCATACAGTCCGGCTCTGGAAACACCATATATTTT. Translation: CAIQSGSGNTIYF.

Regarding this clone: At one of its ends the junction is not consistent with the germline gene, which may arise from a read error. The genes are TRBV6-1 and TRBJ1-2; 9 nucleotides match TRBD1. The CDR3 is 15 residues long. The germline gives CDR1 MNHNS, CDR2 SASEGT. The CDR3 nucleotides are TGTGCCAGCAGCGAAGTCGGACAGGGGAAGGATGGCTACACCTTC. Its protein is CASSEVGQGKDGYTF.

This chain links TRBV19 with TRBJ2-6, with D maybe TRBD1 (7 bases). Germline values: CDR1 LNHDA, CDR2 SQIVND (reference sequence). The CDR3 runs 15 residues. Trimming took 4 bases from V and 2 from J, leaving 9 bases between them. The CDR3 reads CASSTGGPGANVLTF. DNA of the CDR3: TGTGCCAGTAGTACAGGGGGGCCTGGGGCCAACGTCCTGACTTTC.

This clone turned up a few times. V and J are TRBV7-9 and TRBJ2-7, with a possible D match to TRBD1 (6 bases). Trimming removed 8 bases from V and 5 bases from J, with 13 bases in between. CDR1 is SEHNR, CDR2 FQNEAQ, per germline (reference sequence). The CDR3 is made up of 12 amino acids. CDR3 region: CASGRGGNEQYF. The CDR3 DNA is TGTGCCAGCGGCAGGGGTGGCAACGAGCAGTACTTC.

The gene calls are TRBV7-8 and TRBJ2-7, with 7 bases fitting TRBD1. In germline, CDR1 is SGHVS, CDR2 FQNEAQ. The CDR3 runs 14 residues. Trimming cost V 4 bases and J 2 bases; bases outside gene matches: 5. CDR3 DNA sequence: TGTGCCAGCAGCTGGGGACAGCCTCCCTACGAGCAGTACTTC. Protein product: CASSWGQPPYEQYF.

The chain combines TRBV4-2 with TRBJ2-5; 9 bases match TRBD2. Per germline, CDR1 LGHNA and CDR2 YNFKEQ. This CDR3 has 15 residues. After removal of 1 base from V and 4 bases from J, the junction contained 4 bases not matched to a gene. This CDR3 is CASSQGGSGGETQYF. The CDR3, as DNA: TGTGCCAGCAGCCAAGGGGGTAGCGGGGGAGAGACCCAGTACTTC.

This clone was counted once. The same CDR3 can be traced to other DNA sequences in this sample. The genes are TRBV30 and TRBJ2-7; maybe TRBD1 (5 bases). Trimming shortened V by 0 bases and J by 4 bases, and 7 bases separated the two germline ends. CDR3 length: 12 amino acids. Germline V CDR1 and CDR2: GTSNPN, SVGIG (reference sequence). The CDR3 protein is CAWSVSGYEQYF. The CDR3 DNA sequence: TGTGCCTGGAGTGTATCAGGGTACGAGCAGTACTTC.

V gene TRBV12-5 combines with J gene TRBJ1-1; D ambiguous. Germline CDR1 LGHNT, CDR2 FRNRAP. This CDR3 contains 14 residues. The V end lost 0 bases, the J end lost 7 bases, and 12 bases lay between the germline ends. The CDR3 DNA reads as TGTGCTAGTGGTTTGGTTACTATGGGTTTTGAAGCTTTCTTT. Residues: CASGLVTMGFEAFF. The whole variable domain, filled in from reference TRBV12-5 and TRBJ1-1, reads DARVTQTPRHKVTEMGQEVTMRCQPILGHNTVFWYRQTMMQGLELLAYFRNRAPLDDSGMPKDRFSAEMPDATLATLKIQPSEPRDSAVYFCASGLVTMGFEAFFGQGTRLTVV.

The V call is TRBV29-1, the J call TRBJ1-1; 8 bases match TRBD1. The CDR3 has 14 amino acids. CDR1 and CDR2 from the germline V gene are SQVTM and ANQGSEA. V shed 5 bases, J shed 3 bases, and the junction held 8 bases outside the gene matches. CDR3 nucleotides: TGCAGCGTTCACCGACAGGGGTTGTACACTGAAGCTTTCTTT. This translates into CSVHRQGLYTEAFF.

The gene calls are TRBV4-1 and TRBJ1-2, with unresolved D. In germline, CDR1 is MGHRA, CDR2 YSYEKL. The CDR3 spans 13 residues. The V and J ends lost 0 bases and 4 bases respectively, with 6 bases between them. DNA for the CDR3: TGCGCCAGCAGCCAAGAGAACACCTATGGCTACACCTTC. Translating it yields CASSQENTYGYTF.

The chain carries TRBV9 and TRBJ2-1; a possible D gene is TRBD2 (6 bases). Deletions cut 7 bases from V and 4 bases from J, with 18 bases between. Germline V CDR1 and CDR2: SGDLS, YYNGEE. The CDR3 spans 15 residues. CDR3 amino acids: CASSSAGYQYNEQFF. In DNA form, the CDR3 reads TGTGCCAGCTCCTCCGCGGGGTACCAATACAATGAGCAGTTCTTC.

The chain employs TRBV10-1 and TRBJ1-1, with D maybe TRBD1 (5 bases). Trimming shortened V by 6 bases and J by 0 bases, and 8 bases separated the two germline ends. This CDR3 has 13 amino acids. Germline V gene lookup returns CDR1 WNHNN and CDR2 SYGVQD (reference sequence). CDR3 region: CASSLRVNTEAFF. CDR3 DNA: TGCGCCAGCAGCCTCAGGGTGAACACTGAAGCTTTCTTT.

This chain connects TRBV9 to TRBJ2-3, with 8 nucleotides matching TRBD1. Germline assignment: CDR1 SGDLS and CDR2 YYNGEE. The CDR3 covers 15 residues. Losses at the gene ends were 5 bases for V and 8 bases for J; bases not matched to a gene: 13. The DNA of the CDR3 is TGTGCCAGCAGACCTCGGACAGGGCAGGTCGGTACGCAGTATTTT. It specifies CASRPRTGQVGTQYF.

The chain joins TRBV2 to TRBJ2-4; 12 nucleotides align to TRBD1. This CDR3 comprises 17 residues. V lost 4 bases to trimming and J lost 4 bases; unmatched junction nucleotides: 8. Germline V gene sequence: CDR1 SNHLY, CDR2 FYNNEI. The CDR3 region is CASSGGTGGKVKNIQYF. The CDR3 nucleotides read TGTGCCAGCAGTGGGGGGACAGGGGGCAAGGTAAAAAACATTCAGTACTTC.

There are a few counts of this clone. V usage is TRBV5-4 and J usage is TRBJ1-1; D remains ambiguous. This CDR3 contains 15 residues. The V end was cut by 4 bases, the J end by 6 bases, with 19 bases between. Germline values: CDR1 SGHNT, CDR2 YYREEE (reference sequence). Written as DNA, the CDR3 is TGTGCCAGCAGCCCCGCCCCCGGGGATGGCGCTGAAGCTTTCTTT. Translation: CASSPAPGDGAEAFF.

This clone has a single count. The gene calls are TRBV29-1 and TRBJ2-2, with unresolved D. V was pared by 4 bases and J by 6 bases, with 9 bases between. The germline V gene encodes CDR1 SQVTM and CDR2 ANQGSEA. The CDR3 consists of 12 residues. This CDR3 reads CSVVVVPGELFF. In DNA form, the CDR3 reads TGCAGCGTTGTAGTGGTCCCCGGGGAGCTGTTTTTT.

Notes on this clone: Because the CDR3's place on the DNA is in doubt, the DNA is left out and the CDR3 is given as listed by TCRdb. The CDR3 loop is CASSQDVRARAYNEQFF. The J gene is TRBJ2-1, the V gene TRBV4-1; the table names TRBD1, a call not compared with the DNA. The CDR3 spans 17 residues, counting both ends. CDR1 and CDR2 (germline): MGHRA, YSYEKL.

This clone was counted a few times. At one of its ends the junction is not consistent with the germline gene, which may arise from a read error. This chain connects TRBV7-3 to TRBJ2-7; TRBD1 matches at 8 bases. Germline V gene data show CDR1 as SGHTA and CDR2 as FQGTGA. The CDR3 loop spans 11 amino acids. CDR3 DNA: TGTGCCAGCAGCTCGGGACAGGTCCCCCACTTC. It yields the protein CASSSGQVPHF.

V gene TRBV6-5 combines with J gene TRBJ2-7, with D possibly TRBD1 on 6 matching bases. Germline V gene data show CDR1 as MNHEY and CDR2 as SVGAGI. Trimming shortened V by 6 bases and J by 2 bases, and 17 bases separated the two germline ends. The length of the CDR3 is 15 residues. The CDR3 loop reads CASSQFGQQTYEQYF. CDR3 sequence (DNA): TGTGCCAGCAGCCAATTCGGACAGCAAACCTACGAGCAGTACTTC.

This sequence joins TRBV10-3 and TRBJ1-2; D remains ambiguous. Germline assignment: CDR1 ENHRY and CDR2 SYGVKD. V was pared by 4 bases and J by 5 bases, with 17 bases between. CDR3 length: 15 residues. The CDR3 spells CAISAAQVEPYGYTF. For the CDR3, the DNA is TGTGCCATCAGTGCCGCGCAGGTGGAACCTTATGGCTACACCTTC.

The chain joins TRBV11-2 to TRBJ2-5, with 9 bases identical to TRBD1. CDR3 length equals 18 residues. The V and J ends lost 4 bases and 2 bases, in that order; junction bases with no gene match: 14. Germline V gene sequence: CDR1 SGHAT, CDR2 FQNNGV. CDR3: CASSSSDPRDREQETQYF. As DNA, the CDR3 is TGTGCCAGCAGCTCTTCTGACCCCCGGGACAGGGAGCAAGAGACCCAGTACTTC.

This rearrangement joins TRBV6-5 to TRBJ2-2; tentative D call: TRBD1 (6 bases). CDR1 is MNHEY and CDR2 is SVGAGI in the germline V gene. Trimming stripped 5 bases from V and 3 bases from J, with 13 bases between. The CDR3 has 15 residues. CDR3 amino acids: CASSQGNRYTGELFF. The CDR3, as DNA: TGTGCCAGCAGTCAGGGGAATCGGTACACCGGGGAGCTGTTTTTT.

Comment on this clone: The same CDR3 is also encoded by other DNA sequences in this sample. V is TRBV7-3 and J is TRBJ2-7; 7 bases align to TRBD1. Germline-derived CDR1 and CDR2 are SGHTA and FQGTGA. The CDR3 is 13 residues long. J gave up 7 bases and V 6 bases, and 9 bases lay outside the gene matches. CDR3 nucleotides: TGTGCCAGCAGTCCTACAGGGGTGGGGGAGCAGTACTTC. Its protein product is CASSPTGVGEQYF.